This T cell receptor (beta chain) was identified during a study of T cells expressing NK-cell markers (dated by TCRdb to about 2020). For the wider study: TCR beta-chain repertoires were profiled in sorted CD3+CD56+NKG2C+, CD3+CD56+NKG2C- and CD3+CD56-NKG2C+ T-cell subsets from several donors. Among the eight sequenced donors, only one was HCMV-seronegative, while the other seven were HCMV-seropositive. The eight sequenced donors were randomly selected healthy volunteers, three men and five women. Libraries were sequenced as 2 x 150 bp reads on Illumina HiSeq 2000/2500, MiSeq or NextSeq. What the research found in general, with its limitations: Those dominant clonotypes were again the most abundant among CD3+CD56-NKG2C+ cells in a handful of donors, at roughly 25-65%. It remained unclear whether the expanded NKG2C-expressing T cell clones were specific for HCMV antigens. In six donors, the dominant CD3+CD56+NKG2C+ clonotypes ranked among the top 10 CD8+ clonotypes, making up roughly 1.0-8% of CD8+ T cells.

Remarks on this clonotype: There is no known antigen for this receptor.

TCRdb names Illumina HiSeq 2000 as the instrument used. TCR beta cDNA libraries were prepared using 5'RACE template switching, which introduced a universal primer site and unique molecular identifiers. cDNA synthesis was primed from the TCR beta constant segment and was followed by two successive PCR amplification steps. Per the authors' processing: Reads were demultiplexed and grouped by UMI with MIGEC, and clonotypes were assembled and quantified with MiTCR. To exclude erroneous sequences, only TCR cDNA sequences supported by at least two reads were retained. Downstream repertoire analysis used the tcR package, and clonotypes were matched across fractions by CDR3 nucleotide sequence plus V segment. VDJmatch was used to annotate antigen specificity against VDJdb, with one amino acid substitution allowed in CDR3. TCRdb reprocessed the reads and provides one entry for every CDR3 protein sequence; no DNA is given. What appears here as the V and J calls and clone size reflects TCRdb's work, not the paper's. The sample table includes 400,000 to 500,000 distinct CDR3 sequences. Of the sample, 7.3% is held by the ten largest clones.

HCMV-specific IgG was detected in serum with a commercial ELISA kit to determine HCMV serostatus. Ficoll density gradient centrifugation was used to isolate peripheral blood mononuclear cells from blood. Per the germline V gene, MNHEY is the CDR1 and SVGAGI is the CDR2. The CDR3 has 15 amino acids, counting the end cysteine and phenylalanine. The DNA is not on file. The TCR sequence derives from a woman aged 18-70 years in good health. The specimen sequenced was blood T cells: a sorted CD56 or NKG2C T cell subset, CD4+ or CD8+ T cells, or bulk PBMC T cells (not recorded which). The chain was built from TRBV6-5 and TRBJ2-1; the TCRdb call, TRBD2, lacks DNA for checking. The CDR3 protein: CASSFTSGAHNEQFF.